The clone carrying this TCR beta chain was observed a handful of times. Method: immunoSEQ multiplex PCR; TCRdb's copy keeps in-frame clones and lacks some. The sample carries 13,000 to 15,000 clones, around 82% recorded once. V lost 6 bases to trimming and J lost 4 bases, with 12 bases between them. CDR1 is LNHDA and CDR2 is SQIVND in the germline V gene (reference sequence). This CDR3 contains 13 residues. This sample was taken from a study of technical replicates of blood from a handful of donors. The receptor comes from a human donor in good health. The sequenced sample consisted of PBMCs. The chain has TRBV19 and TRBJ1-2; a possible D gene is TRBD1 (6 bases). In DNA, the CDR3 is TGTGCCAGTAGGAACAGGGAACTCTATGGCTACACCTTC. Translating it yields CASRNRELYGYTF.